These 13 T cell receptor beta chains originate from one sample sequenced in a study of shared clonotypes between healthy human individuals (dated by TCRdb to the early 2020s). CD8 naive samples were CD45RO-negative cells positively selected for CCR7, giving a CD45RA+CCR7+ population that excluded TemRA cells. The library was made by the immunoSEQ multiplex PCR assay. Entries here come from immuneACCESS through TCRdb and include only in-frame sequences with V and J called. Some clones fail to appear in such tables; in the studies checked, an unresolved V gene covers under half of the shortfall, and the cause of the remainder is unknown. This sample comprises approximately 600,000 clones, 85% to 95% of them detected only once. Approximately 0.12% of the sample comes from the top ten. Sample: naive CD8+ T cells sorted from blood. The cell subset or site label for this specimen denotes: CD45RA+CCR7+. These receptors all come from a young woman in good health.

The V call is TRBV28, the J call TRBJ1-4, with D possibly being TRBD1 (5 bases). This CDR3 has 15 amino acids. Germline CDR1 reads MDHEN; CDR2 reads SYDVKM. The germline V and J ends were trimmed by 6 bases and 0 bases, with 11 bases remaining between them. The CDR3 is CASRWDRATNEKLFF. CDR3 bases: TGTGCCAGCAGGTGGGACCGTGCAACTAATGAAAAACTGTTTTTT.

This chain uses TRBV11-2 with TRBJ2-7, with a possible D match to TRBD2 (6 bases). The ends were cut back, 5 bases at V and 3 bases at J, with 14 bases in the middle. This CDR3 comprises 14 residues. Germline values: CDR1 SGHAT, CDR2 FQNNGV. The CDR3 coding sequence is TGTGCCAGCAGCCTTGGGACTTTGGGCTACGAGCAGTACTTC. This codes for CASSLGTLGYEQYF.

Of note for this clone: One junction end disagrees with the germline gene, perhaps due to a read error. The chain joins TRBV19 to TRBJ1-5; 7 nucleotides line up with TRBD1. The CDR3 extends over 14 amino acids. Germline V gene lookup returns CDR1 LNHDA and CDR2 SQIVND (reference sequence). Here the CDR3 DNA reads TGTGCCAGTAGTGTAGACAGGGAAAATCAGCCCCAGCATTTT. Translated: CASSVDRENQPQHF. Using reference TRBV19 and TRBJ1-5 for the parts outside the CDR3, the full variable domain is DGGITQSPKYLFRKEGQNVTLSCEQNLNHDAMYWYRQDPGQGLRLIYYSQIVNDFQKGDIAEGYSVSREKKESFPLTVTSAQKNPTAFYLCASSVDRENQPQHFGDGTRLSIL.

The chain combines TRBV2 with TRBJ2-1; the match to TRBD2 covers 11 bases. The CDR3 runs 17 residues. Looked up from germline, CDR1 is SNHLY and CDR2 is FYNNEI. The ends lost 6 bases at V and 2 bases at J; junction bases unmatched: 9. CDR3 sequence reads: CASREPGLAVPYNEQFF. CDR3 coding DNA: TGTGCCAGCAGGGAACCGGGACTAGCGGTCCCCTACAATGAGCAGTTCTTC.

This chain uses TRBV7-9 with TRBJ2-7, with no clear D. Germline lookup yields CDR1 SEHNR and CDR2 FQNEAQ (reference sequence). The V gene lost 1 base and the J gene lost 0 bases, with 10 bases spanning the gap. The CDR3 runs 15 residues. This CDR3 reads CASSLGGLSSYEQYF. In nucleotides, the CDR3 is TGTGCCAGCAGCTTAGGAGGCCTGAGCTCCTACGAGCAGTACTTC.

The CDR3 sequence is CASSPEGGLEQYF. CDR3 DNA sequence: TGTGCCAGCAGCCCCGAGGGGGGCCTCGAGCAGTACTTC. V gene TRBV13 combines with J gene TRBJ2-7, with D perhaps given as TRBD1 or TRBD2 (6 bases each). CDR1 PRHDT and CDR2 FYEKMQ come from the germline V gene (reference sequence). CDR3 length: 13 amino acids. V lost 5 bases and J 6 bases, leaving 14 bases between the germline ends.

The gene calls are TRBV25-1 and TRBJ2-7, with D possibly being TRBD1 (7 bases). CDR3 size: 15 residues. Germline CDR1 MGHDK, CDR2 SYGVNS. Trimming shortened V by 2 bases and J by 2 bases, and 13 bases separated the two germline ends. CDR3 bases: TGTGCCAGCAGTGAAGCGGGACAGATGACCTACGAGCAGTACTTC. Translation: CASSEAGQMTYEQYF.

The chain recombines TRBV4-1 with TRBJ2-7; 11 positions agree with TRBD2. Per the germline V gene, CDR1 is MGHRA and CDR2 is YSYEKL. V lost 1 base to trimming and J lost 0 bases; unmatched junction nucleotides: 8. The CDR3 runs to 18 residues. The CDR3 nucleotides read TGCGCCAGCAGCCAAGTTGGGTTGACTAGCGGGAACTCCTACGAGCAGTACTTC. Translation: CASSQVGLTSGNSYEQYF.

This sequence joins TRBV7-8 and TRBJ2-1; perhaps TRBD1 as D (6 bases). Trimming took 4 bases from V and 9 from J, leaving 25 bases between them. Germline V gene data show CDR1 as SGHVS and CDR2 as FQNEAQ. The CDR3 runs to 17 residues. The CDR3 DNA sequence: TGTGCCAGCAGCTCCTCAGAGGACAGACCTAGCAAAGTTGAGCAGTTCTTC. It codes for CASSSSEDRPSKVEQFF.

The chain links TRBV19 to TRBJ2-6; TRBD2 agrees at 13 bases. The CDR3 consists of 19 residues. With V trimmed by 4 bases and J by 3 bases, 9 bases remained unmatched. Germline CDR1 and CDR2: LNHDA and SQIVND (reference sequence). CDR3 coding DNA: TGTGCCAGTAGTACCTTACTAGCGGGAGGGGCGAGTGGGGCCAACGTCCTGACTTTC. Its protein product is CASSTLLAGGASGANVLTF.

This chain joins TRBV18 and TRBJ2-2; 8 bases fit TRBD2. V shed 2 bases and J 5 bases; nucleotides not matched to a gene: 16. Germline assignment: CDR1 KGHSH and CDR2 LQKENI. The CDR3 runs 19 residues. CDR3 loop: CASSPLKALSGSGTGELFF. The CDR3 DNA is TGTGCCAGCTCACCATTGAAGGCTCTGAGCGGGAGCGGAACCGGGGAGCTGTTTTTT. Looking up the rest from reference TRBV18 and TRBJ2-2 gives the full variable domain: NAGVMQNPRHLVRRRGQEARLRCSPMKGHSHVYWYRQLPEEGLKFMVYLQKENIIDESGMPKERFSAEFPKEGPSILRIQQVVRGDSAAYFCASSPLKALSGSGTGELFFGEGSRLTVL.

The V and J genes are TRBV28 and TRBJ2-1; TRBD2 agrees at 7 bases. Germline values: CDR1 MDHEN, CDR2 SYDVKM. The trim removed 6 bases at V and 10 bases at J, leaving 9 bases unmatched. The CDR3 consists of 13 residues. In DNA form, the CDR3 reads TGTGCCAGCAGGCTCGCTAGCGGAGGGGAGCAGTTCTTC. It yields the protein CASRLASGGEQFF. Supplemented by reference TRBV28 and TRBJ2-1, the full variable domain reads DVKVTQSSRYLVKRTGEKVFLECVQDMDHENMFWYRQDPGLGLRLIYFSYDVKMKEKGDIPEGYSVSREKKERFSLILESASTNQTSMYLCASRLASGGEQFFGPGTRLTVL.

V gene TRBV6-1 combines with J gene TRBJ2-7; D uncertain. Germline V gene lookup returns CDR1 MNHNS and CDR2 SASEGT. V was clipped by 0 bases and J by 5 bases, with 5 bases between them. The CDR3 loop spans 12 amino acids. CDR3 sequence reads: CASSEAPDEQYF. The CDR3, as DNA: TGTGCCAGCAGTGAAGCGCCGGACGAGCAGTACTTC.